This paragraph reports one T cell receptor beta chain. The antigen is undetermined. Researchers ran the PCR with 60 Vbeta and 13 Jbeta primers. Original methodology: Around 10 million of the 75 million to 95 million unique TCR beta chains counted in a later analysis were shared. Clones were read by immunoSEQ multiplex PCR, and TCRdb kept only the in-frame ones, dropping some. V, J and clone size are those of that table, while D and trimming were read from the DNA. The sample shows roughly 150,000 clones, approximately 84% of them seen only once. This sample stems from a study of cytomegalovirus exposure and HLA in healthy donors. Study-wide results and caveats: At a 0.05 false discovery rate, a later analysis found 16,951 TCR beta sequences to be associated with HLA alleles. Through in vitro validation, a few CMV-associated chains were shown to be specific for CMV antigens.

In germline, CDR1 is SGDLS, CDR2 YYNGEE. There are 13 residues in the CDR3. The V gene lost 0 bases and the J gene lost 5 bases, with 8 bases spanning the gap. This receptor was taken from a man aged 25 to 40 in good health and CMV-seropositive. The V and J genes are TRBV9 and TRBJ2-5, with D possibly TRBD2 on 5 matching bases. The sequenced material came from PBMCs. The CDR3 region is CASSVGGGETQYF. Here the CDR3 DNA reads TGTGCCAGCAGCGTAGGAGGCGGGGAGACCCAGTACTTC. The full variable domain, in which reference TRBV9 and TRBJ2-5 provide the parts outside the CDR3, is DSGVTQTPKHLITATGQRVTLRCSPRSGDLSVYWYQQSLDQGLQFLIQYYNGEERAKGNILERFSAQQFPDLHSELNLSSLELGDSALYFCASSVGGGETQYFGPGTRLLVL.